This T cell receptor (beta chain) is drawn from a study of shared clonotypes between healthy human individuals. Adult Caucasians living in Nashville, Tennessee made up all of the donors. CD45RA+ naive and CD45RA-negative memory subsets were separated from CD4+ cells. Sorted-subset replicate PCRs used about 0.2 ug DNA, tens of thousands of T cell genomes. Profiled with immunoSEQ multiplex PCR; TCRdb holds only in-frame clones, not every one. The repertoire has some 200,000 clones, approximately 65% of them found once; the top ten carry around 10%. Sequenced input: memory CD4+ T cells sorted from blood. Noted subset: CD45RA-negative fraction. The TCR originated in a man between 25 and 39 years old in good health.

CDR3 DNA: TGTGCCAGCAGTGAAGGAAGGACAGTATACAATGAGCAGTTCTTC. Translated: CASSEGRTVYNEQFF. The V call is TRBV2, the J call TRBJ2-1, with D possibly matching TRBD1 (6 bases). This CDR3 is 15 amino acids long. The ends were cut back, 1 base at V and 4 bases at J, with 11 bases in the middle. Germline CDR1 SNHLY, CDR2 FYNNEI.